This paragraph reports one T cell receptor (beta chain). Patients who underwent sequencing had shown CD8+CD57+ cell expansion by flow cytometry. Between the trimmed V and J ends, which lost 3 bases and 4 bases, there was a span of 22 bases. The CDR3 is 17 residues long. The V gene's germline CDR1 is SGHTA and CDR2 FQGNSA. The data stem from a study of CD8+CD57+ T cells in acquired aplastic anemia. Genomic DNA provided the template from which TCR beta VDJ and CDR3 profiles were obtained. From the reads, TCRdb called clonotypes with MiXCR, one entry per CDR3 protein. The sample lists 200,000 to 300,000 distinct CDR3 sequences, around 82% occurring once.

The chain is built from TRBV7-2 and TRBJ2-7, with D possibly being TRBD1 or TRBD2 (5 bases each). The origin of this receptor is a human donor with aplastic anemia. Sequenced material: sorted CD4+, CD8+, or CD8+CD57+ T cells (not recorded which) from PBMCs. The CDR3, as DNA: TGTGCCAGCAGCTTCTCGGGATCAGGGCCTAGCCAGTACGAGCAGTACGTC. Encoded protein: CASSFSGSGPSQYEQYV.